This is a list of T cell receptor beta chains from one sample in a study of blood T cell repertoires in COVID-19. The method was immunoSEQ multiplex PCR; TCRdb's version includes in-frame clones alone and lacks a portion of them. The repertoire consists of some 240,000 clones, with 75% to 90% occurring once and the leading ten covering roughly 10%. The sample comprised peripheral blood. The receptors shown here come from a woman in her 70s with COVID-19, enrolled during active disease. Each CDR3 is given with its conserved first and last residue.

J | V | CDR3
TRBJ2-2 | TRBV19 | CASRKTGLAGELFF
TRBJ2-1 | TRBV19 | CASSTLPGTGGARQFF
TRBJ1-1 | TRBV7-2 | CASSLGSGTEAFF
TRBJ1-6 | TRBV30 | CAWTPIRGNSPLHF
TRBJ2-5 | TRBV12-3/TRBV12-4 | CASSPMAKETQYF
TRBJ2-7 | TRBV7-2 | CASSFVSDSAYEQYF
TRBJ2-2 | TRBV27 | CASSLTRTGELFF
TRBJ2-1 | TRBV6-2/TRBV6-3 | CASSPRLVGNEQFF
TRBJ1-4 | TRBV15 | CATSRDLGEPNEKLFF
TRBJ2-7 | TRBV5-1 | CASSLGGDSYEQYF
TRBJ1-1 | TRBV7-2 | CASSYGEGLNTEAFF
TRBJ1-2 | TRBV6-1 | CASSENAGRVYGYTF
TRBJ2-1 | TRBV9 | CASSVGLAGGPHSYNEQFF
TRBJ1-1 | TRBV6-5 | CASSRLQGRNTEAFF
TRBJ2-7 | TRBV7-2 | CASSPHYNRAEQYF
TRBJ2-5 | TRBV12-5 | CASGYEDSEYQETQYF
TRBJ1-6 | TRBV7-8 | CASSPRLSPLHF
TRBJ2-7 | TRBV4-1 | CASSQEPADSYEQYF
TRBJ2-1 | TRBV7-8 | CASRNPGQPNEQFF
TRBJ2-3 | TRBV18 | CASSPRSGTGDTQYF
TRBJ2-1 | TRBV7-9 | CASSLGQATREQFF
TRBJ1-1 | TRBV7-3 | CASSLDPAMNTEAFF
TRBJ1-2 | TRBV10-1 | CASTPWATNYGYTF
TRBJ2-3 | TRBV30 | CAWSVTSEIADTQYF
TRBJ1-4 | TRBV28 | CASSELTELFF
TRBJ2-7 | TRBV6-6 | CASSRGYNYEQYF
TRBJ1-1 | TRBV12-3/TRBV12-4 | CASRAGLNTEAFF
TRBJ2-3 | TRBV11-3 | CASRNRASTDTQYF
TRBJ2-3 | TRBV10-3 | CAISERKRDTQYF